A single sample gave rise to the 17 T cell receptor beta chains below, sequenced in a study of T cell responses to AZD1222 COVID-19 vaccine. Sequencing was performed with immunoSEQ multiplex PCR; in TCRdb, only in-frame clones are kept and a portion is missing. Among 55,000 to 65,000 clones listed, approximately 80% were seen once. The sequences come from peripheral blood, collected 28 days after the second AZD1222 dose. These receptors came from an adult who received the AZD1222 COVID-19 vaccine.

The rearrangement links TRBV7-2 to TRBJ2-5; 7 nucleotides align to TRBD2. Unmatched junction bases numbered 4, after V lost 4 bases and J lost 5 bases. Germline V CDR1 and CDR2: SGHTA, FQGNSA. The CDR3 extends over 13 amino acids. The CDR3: CASSSRGSETQYF. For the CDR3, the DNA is TGTGCCAGCAGCTCCCGCGGGAGCGAGACCCAGTACTTC.

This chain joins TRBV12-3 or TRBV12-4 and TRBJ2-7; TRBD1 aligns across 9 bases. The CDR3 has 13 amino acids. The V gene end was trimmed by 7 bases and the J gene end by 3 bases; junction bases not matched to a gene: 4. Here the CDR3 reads CASNAGQGYEQYF. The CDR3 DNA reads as TGTGCCAGCAACGCGGGACAGGGCTACGAGCAGTACTTC.

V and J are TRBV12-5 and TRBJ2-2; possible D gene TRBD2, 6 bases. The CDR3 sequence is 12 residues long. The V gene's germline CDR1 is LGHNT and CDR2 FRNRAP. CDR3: CAAGMGTGELFF. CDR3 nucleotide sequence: TGTGCGGCGGGAATGGGTACCGGGGAGCTGTTTTTT.

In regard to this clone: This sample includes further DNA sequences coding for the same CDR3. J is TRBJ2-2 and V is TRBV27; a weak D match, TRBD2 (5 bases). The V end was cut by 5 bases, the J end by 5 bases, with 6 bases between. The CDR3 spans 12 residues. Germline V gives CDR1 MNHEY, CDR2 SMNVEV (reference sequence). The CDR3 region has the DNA TGTGCCAGCAGTCGACTAACCGGGGAGCTGTTTTTT. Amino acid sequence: CASSRLTGELFF.

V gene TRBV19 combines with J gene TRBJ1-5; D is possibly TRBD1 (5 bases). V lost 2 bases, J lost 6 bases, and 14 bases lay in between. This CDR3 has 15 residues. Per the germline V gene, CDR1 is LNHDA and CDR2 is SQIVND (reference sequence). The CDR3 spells CASSIPGRGGQPQHF. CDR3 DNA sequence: TGTGCCAGTAGTATACCAGGGAGAGGAGGTCAGCCCCAGCATTTT. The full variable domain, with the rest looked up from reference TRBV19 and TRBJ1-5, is DGGITQSPKYLFRKEGQNVTLSCEQNLNHDAMYWYRQDPGQGLRLIYYSQIVNDFQKGDIAEGYSVSREKKESFPLTVTSAQKNPTAFYLCASSIPGRGGQPQHFGDGTRLSIL.

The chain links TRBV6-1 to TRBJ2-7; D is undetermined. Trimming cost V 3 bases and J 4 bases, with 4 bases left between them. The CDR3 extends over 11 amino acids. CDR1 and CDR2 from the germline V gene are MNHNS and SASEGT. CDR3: CASSEGYEQYF. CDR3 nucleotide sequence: TGTGCCAGCAGTGAGGGATACGAGCAGTACTTC.

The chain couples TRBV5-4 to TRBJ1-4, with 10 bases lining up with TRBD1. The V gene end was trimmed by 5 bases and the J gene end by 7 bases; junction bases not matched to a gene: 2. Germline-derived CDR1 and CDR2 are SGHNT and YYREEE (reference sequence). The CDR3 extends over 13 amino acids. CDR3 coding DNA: TGTGCCAGCAGGGACAGGGGGGGTGAAAAACTGTTTTTT. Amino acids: CASRDRGGEKLFF.

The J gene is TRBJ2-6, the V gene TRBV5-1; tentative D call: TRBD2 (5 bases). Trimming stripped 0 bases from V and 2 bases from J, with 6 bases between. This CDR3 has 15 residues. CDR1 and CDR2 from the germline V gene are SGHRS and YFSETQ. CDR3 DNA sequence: TGCGCCAGCAGCTTGGAGGGAGCTGGGGCCAACGTCCTGACTTTC. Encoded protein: CASSLEGAGANVLTF.

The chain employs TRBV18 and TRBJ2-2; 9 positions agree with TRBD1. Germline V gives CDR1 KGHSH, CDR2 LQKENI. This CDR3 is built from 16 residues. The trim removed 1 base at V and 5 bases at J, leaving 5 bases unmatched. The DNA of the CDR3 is TGTGCCAGCTCACCACTGACAGGGGGTGAGACCGGGGAGCTGTTTTTT. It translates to CASSPLTGGETGELFF.

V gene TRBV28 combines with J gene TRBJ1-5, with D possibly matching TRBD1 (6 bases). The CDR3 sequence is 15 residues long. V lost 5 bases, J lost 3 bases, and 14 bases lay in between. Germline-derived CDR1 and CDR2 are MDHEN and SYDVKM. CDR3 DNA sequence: TGTGCCAGCAGTACGACCACAGGGAACAATCAGCCCCAGCATTTT. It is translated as CASSTTTGNNQPQHF.

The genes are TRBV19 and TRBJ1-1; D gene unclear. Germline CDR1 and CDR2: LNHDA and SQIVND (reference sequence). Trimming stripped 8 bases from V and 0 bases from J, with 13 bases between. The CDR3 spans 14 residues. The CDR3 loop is CASLGDHMNTEAFF. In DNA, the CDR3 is TGTGCCAGTTTGGGCGACCATATGAACACTGAAGCTTTCTTT.

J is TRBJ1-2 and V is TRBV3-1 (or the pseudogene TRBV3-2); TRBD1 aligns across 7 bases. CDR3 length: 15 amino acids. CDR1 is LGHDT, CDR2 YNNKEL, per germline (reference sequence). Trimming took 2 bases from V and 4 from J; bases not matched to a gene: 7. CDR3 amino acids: CASSQITGAGYGYTF. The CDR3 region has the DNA TGTGCCAGCAGCCAAATCACAGGGGCAGGCTATGGCTACACCTTC.

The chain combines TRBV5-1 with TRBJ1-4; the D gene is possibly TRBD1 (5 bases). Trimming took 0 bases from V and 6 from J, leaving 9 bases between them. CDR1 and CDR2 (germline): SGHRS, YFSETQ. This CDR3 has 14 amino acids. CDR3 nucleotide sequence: TGCGCCAGCAGCTTGGAGAGGGGTGATGAAAAACTGTTTTTT. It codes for CASSLERGDEKLFF. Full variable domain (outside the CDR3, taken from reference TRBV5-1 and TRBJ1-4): KAGVTQTPRYLIKTRGQQVTLSCSPISGHRSVSWYQQTPGQGLQFLFEYFSETQRNKGNFPGRFSGRQFSNSRSEMNVSTLELGDSALYLCASSLERGDEKLFFGSGTQLSVL.

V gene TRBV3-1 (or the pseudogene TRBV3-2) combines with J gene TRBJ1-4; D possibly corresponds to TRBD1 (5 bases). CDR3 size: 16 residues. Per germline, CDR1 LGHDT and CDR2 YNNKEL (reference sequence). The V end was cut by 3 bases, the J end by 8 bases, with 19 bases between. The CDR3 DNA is TGTGCCAGCAGCCAGGGCTTTGGGGGGGTGGAGGAAAAACTGTTTTTT. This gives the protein CASSQGFGGVEEKLFF.

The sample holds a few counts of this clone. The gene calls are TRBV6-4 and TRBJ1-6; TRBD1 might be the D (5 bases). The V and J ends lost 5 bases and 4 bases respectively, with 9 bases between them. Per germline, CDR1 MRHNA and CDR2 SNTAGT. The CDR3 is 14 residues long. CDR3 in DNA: TGTGCCAGCAGTCGGGACGGATATAATTCACCCCTCCACTTT. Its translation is CASSRDGYNSPLHF.

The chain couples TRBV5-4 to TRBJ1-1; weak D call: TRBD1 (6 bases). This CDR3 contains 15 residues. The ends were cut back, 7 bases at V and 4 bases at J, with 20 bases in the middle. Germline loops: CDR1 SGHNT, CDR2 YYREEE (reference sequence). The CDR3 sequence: CASGEAAGAITEAFF. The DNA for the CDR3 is TGTGCCAGCGGGGAGGCGGCAGGGGCCATCACTGAAGCTTTCTTT.

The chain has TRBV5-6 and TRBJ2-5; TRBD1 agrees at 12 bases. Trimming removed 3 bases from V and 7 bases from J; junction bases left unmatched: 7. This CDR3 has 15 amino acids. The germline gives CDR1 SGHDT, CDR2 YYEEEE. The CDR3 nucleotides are TGTGCCAGCAGCTGGGACAGGGGGCGTTTGGTGACCCAGTACTTC. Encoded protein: CASSWDRGRLVTQYF.